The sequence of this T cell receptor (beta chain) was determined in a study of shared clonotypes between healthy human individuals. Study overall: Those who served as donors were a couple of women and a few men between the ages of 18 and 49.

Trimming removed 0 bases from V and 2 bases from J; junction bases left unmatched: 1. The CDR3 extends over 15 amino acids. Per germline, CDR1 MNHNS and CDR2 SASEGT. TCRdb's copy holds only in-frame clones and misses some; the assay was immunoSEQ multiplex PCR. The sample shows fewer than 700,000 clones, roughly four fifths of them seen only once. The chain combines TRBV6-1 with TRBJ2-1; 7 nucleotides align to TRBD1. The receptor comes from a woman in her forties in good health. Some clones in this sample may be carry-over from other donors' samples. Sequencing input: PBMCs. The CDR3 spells CASSEATGPYNEQFF. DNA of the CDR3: TGTGCCAGCAGTGAAGCGACAGGGCCCTACAATGAGCAGTTCTTC.